The source of this TCR beta chain is a study of blood T cell repertoires in COVID-19. After removal of 0 bases from V and 5 bases from J, the junction contained 5 bases not matched to a gene. Looked up from germline, CDR1 is SGDLS and CDR2 is YYNGEE. The CDR3 extends over 14 amino acids. Authors' data handling: By means of reference gene primer amplification, nucleated cell counts were estimated. Profiling relied on immunoSEQ multiplex PCR, and the TCRdb table lists in-frame clones only, not all of them. Clone size and V and J calls were adopted from that table, with D and trimming inferred from the DNA. Seen here are under 200,000 clones, around 82% observed once, and the top ten hold less than 4.5%.

Material for sequencing was PBMCs or T cells enriched from blood (not recorded which). This clonotype originated in a woman between 50 and 59 years old in a cohort exposed to, infected with or recovered from COVID-19 (not recorded which). V and J are TRBV9 and TRBJ2-7; 7 bases line up with TRBD2. The CDR3 nucleotides are TGTGCCAGCAGCGTAGGGCTAGCGGAAAACGAGCAGTACTTC. This codes for CASSVGLAENEQYF.